This T cell receptor (beta chain) was recorded in a study of cytomegalovirus exposure and HLA in healthy donors (dated by TCRdb to about 2017). With respect to the entire study: An earlier analysis of around 600 of the donors reported more than 250 Gb of sequence data and 120 million or so unique TCR beta sequences from some 180 million T cells. An early release that covered 640 HLA-typed donors contained approximately 300 gigabases of sequencing data and tens of millions of unique TCR sequences. Of the approximately 400 genotyped donors, 65% to 90% fell in the genetic ancestry cluster associated with self-reported Caucasian donors. The aim of the study was to test whether cataloging public T cell receptors could identify signatures of past pathogen exposure. The study profiled the T cell repertoires of hundreds of subjects by immunosequencing and related them to cytomegalovirus serostatus. A separate validation cohort of about 110 different subjects was used in addition to the approximately 610-subject first cohort. High-throughput TCR immunosequencing, statistical association of individual TCRs with disease status, and machine learning were combined to predict cytomegalovirus infection status. To study patterns of TCR occurrence, a later analysis re-analyzed previously published TCR beta repertoires from 666 donors and added high-resolution HLA genotyping. Rather than using new phenotypic data, the later analysis identified candidate immune exposures from TCR beta sequences and from how often those sequences occurred across donors. An earlier analysis of some 500 of the donors applied high-throughput TCR beta sequencing to assess whether each TCR beta V gene segment acted as functional or pseudogenic. Alongside the repertoire data, information on donor age, sex, ethnicity and CMV serostatus was compiled. A later genetic analysis took genome-wide SNP genotypes for about 55% of the 666 donors and used that subset as a discovery cohort. All discovery cohort repertoires had been generated on a single sequencing platform. Both class I and class II loci were covered by HLA typing, at four-digit resolution. The number of typed donors differed by locus: roughly 629-640 for A, B, C, DRB1 and DQB1; 500 to 550 for DQA1; over 600 for DPA1; and some 450 for DPB1. A few DR-DQ haplotypes were treated as single units for association and clustering because of strong linkage in the cohort. On average, over 200,000 unique TCR beta nucleotide sequences were sequenced per donor among 398 genotyped donors of the cohort, with about 17% of those sequences being non-productive.

The cohort consisted of 650 to 700 healthy bone marrow donors. At the time of sampling, all cohort members were nominally healthy, though unrecorded immune exposures were likely present. The donor was CMV seropositive and was included in the group of around 300 seropositive cohort members. Each donor provided a peripheral blood sample, and peripheral blood mononuclear cells were used for TCR beta sequencing. Genomic DNA extraction from the blood cell samples was performed with the Qiagen DNeasy Blood Extraction Kit. Receptor libraries were prepared by the immunoSEQ multiplex PCR assay. For the multiplex PCR, a mixture combining 60 forward primers for TCR Vbeta segments and 13 reverse primers for TCR Jbeta segments was used. The CDR3 region of rearranged TCR beta genes was amplified from genomic DNA by a multiplex PCR assay. The amplified TCR beta libraries were sequenced on the Illumina HiSeq System as 87-base-pair reads. Turning to the authors' computational methods: In a later analysis, tens of millions of unique TCR beta chains were counted across the 500 to 850 repertoires, and roughly 11 million of these chains were shared by at least two donors. To remove PCR and sequencing errors, raw reads were error-corrected and collapsed into unique sequences using a nearest-neighbor algorithm that merged closely related sequences. Alignment of CDR3 sequences to IMGT reference sequences was used to assign V, D and J gene segments. For a sequence to be retained, a match of at least six nucleotides was required to both a V gene segment and a J gene segment. Rearrangements were called productive when the CDR3 lacked stop codons and stayed in frame with V and J; all others were non-productive. Following IMGT convention, CDR3 was defined as the stretch from the second conserved V-encoded cysteine up to the conserved J-encoded phenylalanine. Sequences without an unambiguous match to a single V gene segment were excluded from the earlier analysis of about 600 of the donors. In an earlier analysis of some 590 of the donors, a V segment was called functional when productive rearrangements were above 56.7%, and segregating when the standard deviation between donors exceeded 5%. To diagnose cytomegalovirus status from the catalog of TCR beta chain sequences, a statistical classification framework was built. V and J gene assignment, in a later analysis, came from comparing TCR nucleotide sequences with IMGT/GENE-DB human TR gene sequences. Using the TCRdist pipeline, a later analysis assigned CDR3 sequences along with most-parsimonious VDJ recombination scenarios. A later analysis defined each TCR beta chain by its CDR3 amino acid sequence plus V-gene family, and excluded reads lacking a unique V-gene family. To address suspected cross-contamination and a sequencing artifact, a later analysis removed a few hundred highly shared, low-generation-probability nucleotide sequences. For each public chain, a later analysis derived a clonal expansion index from normalized ranks of inferred template counts within each repertoire. A later analysis computed generation probabilities with a VDJ recombination model fitted to out-of-frame rearrangements, and checked the results against IGoR. In a later analysis, TCR-TCR, TCR-HLA and TCR-CMV co-occurrence was scored with hypergeometric tests, and a repertoire-size bias correction was applied to TCR pairs. A later analysis estimated false discovery rates by permuting HLA or CMV assignments 20 times. In a later analysis, co-occurring TCRs were grouped using DBSCAN, and TCRdist sequence similarity was added for clustering within HLA-allele-positive subsets. Repertoires with fewer than 30,000 or more than 120,000 public chains, plus five repertoires with anomalous nucleotide sharing, were excluded from co-occurrence clustering. Sourced from immuneACCESS, this table was stored by TCRdb with only in-frame sequences that have V and J called. A share of the clones is absent; for the studies checked, an unresolved V gene accounts for under half, and the remainder has no known explanation. The V and J calls and the clone size are those of that table, but D and trimming were determined from the DNA. The sample contains over 70,000 clones, 75% to 85% of them found a single time. The ten biggest clones cover under 3.5% of the sample.

What the authors observed across the whole study: In vitro tests confirmed that a few of the cytomegalovirus-associated TCR beta chains recognize cytomegalovirus antigens. A cluster of highly shared sequence variants was judged likely to represent a technical artifact of the sequencing pipeline. A further reported finding was that TCR beta sequences accurately predicted the HLA-A and HLA-B alleles for most subjects in the first cohort. An association between a missense DCLRE1C variant and V-gene and J-gene trimming of TCR beta chains was found in a later genetic analysis and replicated in an independent cohort. The cohort was sequenced for TCR beta chains only, and without alpha or paired-chain data the features that could be detected were limited. When HLA alleles, especially DR and DQ, strongly co-occurred, TCR associations were difficult to assign to individual alleles. The only immune exposure information available for the cohort was CMV serostatus. Some IMGT-functional V segments, including TRBV6-2 and TRBV6-3, could not be distinguished by the 87-base-pair reads and were therefore excluded. The classifier was reported to diagnose cytomegalovirus status with high specificity and sensitivity in both the original and validation cohorts. While some public TCRs were present in many individuals, most TCR sequences turned up only very rarely across donors. The presence/absence analyses assumed that sequencing depth was roughly uniform across donors, and that assumption may not be true. Most CMV-associated TCR beta chains appeared to be HLA-restricted in a later analysis, and the HLA associations seemed to be driven largely by CMV exposure. Compared with equally common non-associated chains, HLA-associated TCR beta chains in a later analysis were more clonally expanded and had lower generation probabilities. Correlated functional status among segregating V segments might be attributable to linkage disequilibrium, but an unknown experimental factor could not be ruled out. In a later analysis, several top co-occurrence clusters were reported to appear linked to parvovirus B19, influenza, CMV and Epstein-Barr virus. In a later analysis, the rate of TCR association differed among HLA loci, with DRB1 alleles having the most associated TCRs and HLA-C alleles having the fewest. A later analysis associated about 18,000 TCR beta sequences with specific HLA alleles at a false discovery rate of 0.05. Compared with the 666-donor mean, donors in an Asian-associated ancestry cluster had fewer N-insertions in productive TCRs, according to a later genetic analysis. Broadly in line with IMGT annotations, most TCR beta V segments showed up in productive rearrangements about 87% or about 30% of the time in an earlier analysis of around 600 of the donors. The study gave a list of around 170 TCR beta chains associated with cytomegalovirus. HLA typing was unavailable for some donors at each locus, so association tests used only the typed subset. Over 15 rarely observed V segments, including chromosome 9 orphons, were excluded from the earlier analysis of about 500 of the donors because counts were too low. According to the authors, the approach could potentially be generalized to other disease states and immunological phenotypes.

V is cut back by 1 base and J by 6 bases, with 8 bases in the junction unmatched. CDR1 and CDR2 are drawn from the germline V gene (reference sequence): LNHDA, SQIVND. Inclusive of the bounding cysteine and phenylalanine, the CDR3 is 16 residues long. The entry retains the CDR3 DNA only, 48 bases that are in frame from base 1. Turning to this clone: The clone's antigen remains unknown. No clone much larger than this one lies a single base away; base qualities are absent.

The sample consisted of PBMCs. The sequence was collected from a man aged 50-60 years in good health and CMV-seropositive. The receptor chain draws on TRBV19 and TRBJ2-3; the central 9 bases match TRBD2. The CDR3 region has the sequence CASSIGPAGGADTQYF. The bases read TGTGCCAGTAGTATAGGCCCGGCGGGAGGGGCGGATACGCAGTATTTT.